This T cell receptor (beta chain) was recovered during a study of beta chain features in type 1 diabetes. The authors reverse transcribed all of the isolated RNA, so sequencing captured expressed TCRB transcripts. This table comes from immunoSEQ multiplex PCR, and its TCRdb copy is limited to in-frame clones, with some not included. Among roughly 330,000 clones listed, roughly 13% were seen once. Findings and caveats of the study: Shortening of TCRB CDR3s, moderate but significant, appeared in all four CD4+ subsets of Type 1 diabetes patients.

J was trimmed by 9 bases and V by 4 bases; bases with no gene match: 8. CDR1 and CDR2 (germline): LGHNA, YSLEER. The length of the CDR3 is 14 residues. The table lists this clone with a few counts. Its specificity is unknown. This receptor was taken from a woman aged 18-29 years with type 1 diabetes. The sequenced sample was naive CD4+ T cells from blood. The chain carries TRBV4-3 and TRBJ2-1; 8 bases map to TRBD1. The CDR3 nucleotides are TGCGCCAGCAGCCCTACAGGGGGGAAGGTTGAGCAGTTCTTC. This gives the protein CASSPTGGKVEQFF.